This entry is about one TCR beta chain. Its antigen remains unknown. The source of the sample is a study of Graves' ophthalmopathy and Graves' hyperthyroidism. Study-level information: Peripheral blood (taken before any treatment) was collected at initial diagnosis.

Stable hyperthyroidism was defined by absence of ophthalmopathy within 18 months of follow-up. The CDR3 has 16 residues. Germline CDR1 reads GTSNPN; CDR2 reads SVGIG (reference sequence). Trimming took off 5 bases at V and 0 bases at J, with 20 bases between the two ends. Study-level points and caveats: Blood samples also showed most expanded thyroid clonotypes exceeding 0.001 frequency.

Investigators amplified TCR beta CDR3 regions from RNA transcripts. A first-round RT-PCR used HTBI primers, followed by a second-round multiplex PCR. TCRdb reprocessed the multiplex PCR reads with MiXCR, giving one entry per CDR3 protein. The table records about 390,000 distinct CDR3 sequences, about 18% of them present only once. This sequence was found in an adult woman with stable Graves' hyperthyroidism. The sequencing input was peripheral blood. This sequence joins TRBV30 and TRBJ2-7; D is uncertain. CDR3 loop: CAWDRYEVFSSYEQYF. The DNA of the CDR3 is TGTGCCTGGGACCGATATGAGGTTTTCAGCTCCTACGAGCAGTACTTC.